The 13 T cell receptor beta chains listed next were all sequenced from one sample in a study of cytotoxic CD8 clonotypes in ibrutinib-treated CLL. The repertoire was sequenced with immunoSEQ multiplex PCR; TCRdb's copy has only in-frame clones and lacks some. Among some 29,000 clones, about 70% were seen once, and the ten largest hold roughly half. Source: PBMCs, taken after 24 months of ibrutinib treatment. The source of these receptors is a human donor with chronic lymphocytic leukemia.

The rearrangement joins TRBV6-5 to TRBJ1-5, with D hard to call. The CDR3 runs 15 residues. Germline loops: CDR1 MNHEY, CDR2 SVGAGI. V was pared by 2 bases and J by 0 bases, with 8 bases between. The CDR3 DNA sequence: TGTGCCAGCAGTTACACAGCGTATAGCAATCAGCCCCAGCATTTT. Its translation is CASSYTAYSNQPQHF.

The V and J genes are TRBV2 and TRBJ2-7; a weak D match, TRBD2 (5 bases). V was shortened by 10 bases and J by 0 bases, with 22 bases between the two germline ends. Per germline, CDR1 SNHLY and CDR2 FYNNEI. The CDR3 totals 16 residues. CDR3 in DNA: TGTGCCATCATCACAGCCGACGGAGGATCCTCCTACGAGCAGTACTTC. It encodes CAIITADGGSSYEQYF.

The chain uses TRBV5-4 and TRBJ2-1; 7 bases line up with TRBD1. Germline loops: CDR1 SGHNT, CDR2 YYREEE (reference sequence). The CDR3 length is 15 residues. V was clipped by 6 bases and J by 4 bases; unmatched bases: 10. The CDR3 DNA sequence: TGTGCCAGCACCCGTGGGGGACAGCGATACAATGAGCAGTTCTTC. It encodes CASTRGGQRYNEQFF. Drawing the rest from reference TRBV5-4 and TRBJ2-1, the complete variable domain is ETGVTQSPTHLIKTRGQQVTLRCSSQSGHNTVSWYQQALGQGPQFIFQYYREEENGRGNFPPRFSGLQFPNYSSELNVNALELDDSALYLCASTRGGQRYNEQFFGPGTRLTVL.

The chain links TRBV30 to TRBJ2-7; TRBD1 matches 9 bases. This CDR3 is built from 15 residues. J was trimmed by 1 base and V by 2 bases; bases with no gene match: 6. The germline V gene has CDR1 GTSNPN and CDR2 SVGIG (reference sequence). The CDR3, as DNA: TGTGCCTGGAGTCCCACGACAGGGGGTTCCTACGAGCAGTACTTC. The encoded protein is CAWSPTTGGSYEQYF.

V and J are TRBV19 and TRBJ2-7; 9 nucleotides line up with TRBD1. J gave up 2 bases and V 3 bases, and 5 bases lay outside the gene matches. The CDR3 is 15 residues long. Germline V CDR1 and CDR2: LNHDA, SQIVND (reference sequence). The CDR3 protein is CASSIAGTGTYEQYF. The CDR3 region has the DNA TGTGCCAGTAGTATCGCCGGGACAGGGACCTACGAGCAGTACTTC.

The genes are TRBV11-2 and TRBJ2-7, with TRBD1 matching over 7 bases. There are 13 residues in the CDR3. Germline-derived CDR1 and CDR2 are SGHAT and FQNNGV. After removal of 5 bases from V and 3 bases from J, the junction contained 4 bases not matched to a gene. CDR3 region: CASSTDRHYEQYF. The CDR3 bases are TGTGCCAGCAGCACGGACAGGCACTACGAGCAGTACTTC.

V usage is TRBV28 and J usage is TRBJ2-1; D is possibly TRBD2 (5 bases). Germline V gene lookup returns CDR1 MDHEN and CDR2 SYDVKM. The CDR3 runs 14 residues. Trimming removed 5 bases at V and 4 bases at J, with 12 bases between. The CDR3 nucleotides read TGTGCCAGCAGTCCCCATCGGGGTTACAATGAGCAGTTCTTC. This encodes CASSPHRGYNEQFF.

This clone was seen only a few times. The V and J genes are TRBV7-2 and TRBJ1-1, with 7 positions matching TRBD1. The germline V gene has CDR1 SGHTA and CDR2 FQGNSA. CDR3 length equals 16 residues. V shed 6 bases, J shed 2 bases, and the junction held 12 bases outside the gene matches. CDR3 region: CASSKPQQGINTEAFF. The CDR3 region has the DNA TGTGCCAGCAGTAAACCGCAACAGGGGATAAACACTGAAGCTTTCTTT.

The chain has TRBV30 and TRBJ2-1; D could derive from TRBD1 or TRBD2 (5 bases each). The CDR3 spans 13 residues. Germline V gives CDR1 GTSNPN, CDR2 SVGIG (reference sequence). V lost 7 bases and J lost 2, with 12 bases in between. In DNA form, the CDR3 reads TGTGCCTCGCTACGGGGACCCTACAATGAGCAGTTCTTC. Encoded protein: CASLRGPYNEQFF.

This clone showed up just a few times. This chain links TRBV7-9 with TRBJ1-2, with D unclear. The V end lost 1 base, the J end lost 2 bases, and 8 bases lay between the germline ends. CDR3 length: 14 amino acids. Germline V gene sequence: CDR1 SEHNR, CDR2 FQNEAQ (reference sequence). The CDR3 spells CASSLVASNYGYTF. In nucleotides, the CDR3 is TGTGCCAGCAGCTTAGTCGCATCCAACTATGGCTACACCTTC.

As to this clone: With a far larger clone one base away, a read error is the likely cause. This same CDR3 is encoded by further DNA sequences in the sample. The V gene is TRBV5-6, the J gene TRBJ2-5, with 11 bases fitting TRBD2. From germline, CDR1 is SGHDT and CDR2 YYEEEE. CDR3 size: 15 residues. The CDR3 DNA reads as TGTGCCCGCAGCTTGGTAGCGGGGGGGGGAGAGACCCAGTACTTC. The encoded protein is CARSLVAGGGETQYF. Full variable domain (remainder filled in from reference TRBV5-6 and TRBJ2-5): DAGVTQSPTHLIKTRGQQVTLRCSPKSGHDTVSWYQQALGQGPQFIFQYYEEEERQRGNFPDRFSGHQFPNYSSELNVNALLLGDSALYLCARSLVAGGGETQYFGPGTRLLVL.

This clone was seen more than once but under ten times. V usage is TRBV11-3 and J usage is TRBJ1-3; the D is unclear. V lost 1 base, J lost 2 bases, and 6 bases lay in between. Germline CDR1 is SGHNT and CDR2 is YENEEA. The CDR3 contains 14 residues. In DNA, the CDR3 is TGTGCCAGCAGCTTAGGAGGGACTGGAAACACCATATATTTT. Residues: CASSLGGTGNTIYF.

This rearrangement joins TRBV7-2 to TRBJ2-3, with 12 bases aligning to TRBD1. The CDR3 spans 16 residues. The V segment lost 5 bases and the J segment 6 bases; nucleotides outside the gene matches: 9. Germline V gives CDR1 SGHTA, CDR2 FQGNSA. CDR3 coding DNA: TGTGCCAGCAGCCCGGGACAGGGGGCGTTCATCGATACGCAGTATTTT. This translates into CASSPGQGAFIDTQYF.